This record covers a single T cell receptor beta chain. This entry comes from a study of graft-versus-host responses after intestinal transplantation. This CDR3 comprises 13 residues. The germline gives CDR1 MNHEY, CDR2 SMNVEV (reference sequence). V lost 5 bases and J 7 bases, leaving 15 bases between the germline ends. The data were produced by immunoSEQ multiplex PCR, yet TCRdb's version contains in-frame clones alone and is incomplete. The sample contains around 12,000 clones, roughly 93% of which appear only once. Source: PBMCs, taken approximately 960 days after intestinal transplantation. The TCR comes from a human patient who received an intestinal transplant, so some T cells may come from the graft donor. This sequence joins TRBV27 and TRBJ2-7; D perhaps matches TRBD2 (5 bases). The CDR3 DNA reads as TGTGCCAGCAGTCCCGAGGGAAAACGAGAGCAGTACTTC. This codes for CASSPEGKREQYF.